This record concerns one T cell receptor beta chain sequence. No cognate antigen has been identified for it. Per-nucleotide qualities are absent, and no much larger clonotype sits a single base away. The cohort consisted of fewer than 700 healthy bone marrow donors. At the time of sampling, all cohort members were nominally healthy, though unrecorded immune exposures were likely present. The donor was CMV seropositive and was included in the group of 290 or so seropositive cohort members. A peripheral blood sample was collected from each donor, and TCR beta sequencing was performed on peripheral blood mononuclear cells. The Qiagen DNeasy Blood Extraction Kit was used to extract genomic DNA from the blood cell samples. This record belongs to a study of cytomegalovirus exposure and HLA in healthy donors (dated by TCRdb to about 2017). About the full investigation: In an earlier analysis of fewer than 750 of the donors, 276 Gb of sequence data and roughly 100 million unique TCR beta sequences from some 170 million T cells were reported. An early release covering roughly 640 HLA-typed donors comprised about 300 gigabases of sequencing data and roughly 86 million unique TCR sequences. The genetic ancestry cluster associated with self-reported Caucasian donors included approximately 85% of the roughly 400 genotyped donors. The study was designed to test whether signatures of past pathogen exposure could be identified by cataloging public T cell receptors. The T cell repertoires of under 700 subjects were profiled by immunosequencing and related to cytomegalovirus serostatus. A separate validation cohort of roughly 130 different subjects was used in addition to the roughly 720-subject first cohort. The study combined high-throughput TCR immunosequencing, statistical association of individual TCRs with disease status, and machine learning to predict cytomegalovirus infection status. In a later analysis, previously published TCR beta repertoires from 670 or so donors were re-analyzed and high-resolution HLA genotyping was added so that TCR occurrence patterns could be studied. The later analysis used no new phenotypic data to find candidate immune exposures, relying instead on TCR beta sequences and their occurrence across donors. In an earlier analysis of 587 of the donors, high-throughput TCR beta sequencing was used to judge whether each TCR beta V gene segment behaved as functional or pseudogenic. Donor age, sex, ethnicity and CMV serostatus were collected together with the repertoire data. Genome-wide SNP genotypes for about 65% of the roughly 670 donors were used in a later genetic analysis, which treated that subset as a discovery cohort. All discovery cohort repertoires had been generated using a single sequencing platform. Both class I and class II loci were covered by HLA typing, at four-digit resolution. The number of donors typed differed by locus, with 629-630 for A, B, C, DRB1 and DQB1, around 520 for DQA1, over 600 for DPA1, and some 450 for DPB1. Because of strong linkage in the cohort, four or five DR-DQ haplotypes were treated as single units for association and clustering. Among some 410 genotyped donors of the cohort, an average of approximately 250,000 unique TCR beta nucleotide sequences were sequenced per donor, 15% to 20% of them non-productive. Study-level results and caveats: A total of some 180 TCR beta chains were listed by the study as associated with cytomegalovirus. In a later analysis, HLA-associated TCR beta chains showed more clonal expansion and lower generation probabilities than non-associated chains that were equally common. According to a later analysis, TCR association rates differed among HLA loci, with DRB1 alleles showing the most associated TCRs and HLA-C alleles showing the fewest. Roughly uniform sequencing depth across donors was assumed in presence/absence analyses, although this assumption may not hold. Linkage disequilibrium might explain the correlated functional status among segregating V segments, but an unknown experimental factor could not be ruled out. Broadly in line with IMGT annotations, most TCR beta V segments showed up in productive rearrangements about 87% or about 30% of the time in an earlier analysis of a few hundred of the donors. A later genetic analysis reported fewer N-insertions in productive TCRs among donors in an Asian-associated ancestry cluster than the approximately 670-donor mean. Three of the identified cytomegalovirus-associated TCR beta chains were confirmed in vitro to be specific for cytomegalovirus antigens. A further reported finding was that TCR beta sequences accurately predicted the HLA-A and HLA-B alleles for most subjects in the first cohort. While some public TCRs were present in many individuals, most TCR sequences turned up only very rarely across donors. Because counts were too low, seventeen rarely observed V segments, including chromosome 9 orphons, were excluded from the earlier analysis of some 540 of the donors. A later genetic analysis associated a missense DCLRE1C variant with V-gene and J-gene trimming of TCR beta chains, and an independent cohort replicated the association. This cohort had only TCR beta chains sequenced, and the lack of alpha or paired-chain data limited which features could be detected. For the cohort, immune exposure information was limited to CMV serostatus. Because some donors lacked HLA typing at each locus, the association tests relied only on the typed subset. The sequencing pipeline was judged likely to have produced a cluster of highly shared sequence variants as a technical artifact. The classifier was reported to diagnose cytomegalovirus status with high specificity and sensitivity in both the original cohort and the validation cohort. At a false discovery rate of 0.05, a later analysis linked 15,000 to 20,000 TCR beta sequences to specific HLA alleles. Assigning TCR associations to individual alleles was difficult when HLA alleles, especially DR and DQ, strongly co-occurred. Most CMV-associated TCR beta chains appeared to be HLA-restricted in a later analysis, and the HLA associations seemed to be driven largely by CMV exposure. In a later analysis, several top co-occurrence clusters were reported to appear linked to parvovirus B19, influenza, CMV and Epstein-Barr virus. The 87-base-pair reads could not distinguish some IMGT-functional V segments, including TRBV6-2 and TRBV6-3, so those segments were excluded. According to the authors, the approach could potentially be generalized to other disease states and immunological phenotypes.

The CDR3 measures 14 amino acids from cysteine to phenylalanine. Solely the CDR3 DNA is kept, with 42 bases framed from the first base. Ends trimmed: V by 3 bases, J by 4 bases; bases unmatched to a gene: 6. Per the germline V gene (reference sequence), SGHNT is the CDR1 and YYREEE is the CDR2. Libraries were constructed by the immunoSEQ multiplex PCR assay. For the multiplex PCR, a mixture combining 60 forward primers for TCR Vbeta segments and 13 reverse primers for TCR Jbeta segments was used. The CDR3 region of rearranged TCR beta genes was amplified from genomic DNA with a multiplex PCR assay. The Illumina HiSeq System was used to sequence the amplified TCR beta libraries as 87-base-pair reads. The paper's data handling went like this. In a later analysis, roughly 80 million unique TCR beta chains were counted across the 500 to 700 repertoires, and some 10 million of these chains were shared by at least two donors. To remove PCR and sequencing errors, raw reads were error-corrected and collapsed into unique sequences using a nearest-neighbor algorithm that merged closely related sequences. V, D and J gene segments were assigned by aligning CDR3 sequences to IMGT reference sequences. Each retained sequence needed at least a six-nucleotide match to both a V gene segment and a J gene segment. Rearrangements were classified as productive when the CDR3 lacked stop codons and remained in frame with V and J, and all other rearrangements were classified as non-productive. Following IMGT convention, CDR3 was defined as the stretch from the second conserved V-encoded cysteine up to the conserved J-encoded phenylalanine. The earlier analysis of a few hundred of the donors excluded sequences that lacked an unambiguous match to a single V gene segment. In an earlier analysis of some 590 of the donors, a V segment was called functional when productive rearrangements were above 56.7%, and segregating when the standard deviation between donors exceeded 5%. A statistical classification framework was built to diagnose cytomegalovirus status from the catalog of TCR beta chain sequences. In a later analysis, V and J genes were assigned by comparing TCR nucleotide sequences against IMGT/GENE-DB human TR gene sequences. In a later analysis, CDR3 sequences and most-parsimonious VDJ recombination scenarios were assigned using the TCRdist pipeline. In a later analysis, every TCR beta chain was defined by the combination of its CDR3 amino acid sequence and its V-gene family, and reads without a unique V-gene family were dropped. In a later analysis, several hundred highly shared, low-generation-probability nucleotide sequences were removed to address suspected cross-contamination and a sequencing artifact. A later analysis calculated a clonal expansion index for each public chain from normalized within-repertoire ranks of inferred template counts. In a later analysis, generation probabilities were computed with a VDJ recombination model fitted to out-of-frame rearrangements, and the resulting probabilities were checked against IGoR. A later analysis scored TCR-TCR, TCR-HLA and TCR-CMV co-occurrence with hypergeometric tests, applying a repertoire-size bias correction to TCR pairs. False discovery rates were estimated in a later analysis by permuting HLA or CMV assignments 20 times. A later analysis grouped co-occurring TCRs with DBSCAN, adding TCRdist sequence similarity when clustering within HLA-allele-positive subsets. For co-occurrence clustering, repertoires with fewer than 30,000 or more than 120,000 public chains were excluded, along with 4 to 6 repertoires with anomalous nucleotide sharing. The clones in this table, taken by TCRdb from immuneACCESS, are in-frame only. Not every clone is retained; where verified, under half of the shortfall comes from an unresolved V gene, and the cause of the rest is unknown. V, J and clone size were drawn from that table, and D and trimming were deduced from the DNA. The sample has more than 90,000 clones on record, about 80% of them singletons. The top ten clones comprise around 3% of the sample.

The chain is assembled from TRBV5-4 and TRBJ2-7, with 8 bases aligning to TRBD2. Sequencing was performed on PBMCs. The receptor was isolated from a woman under 30 in good health and CMV-seropositive. The sequenced DNA is TGTGCCAGCAGCTACACGGGAGGGAGGTACGAGCAGTACTTC. This is translated as CASSYTGGRYEQYF.